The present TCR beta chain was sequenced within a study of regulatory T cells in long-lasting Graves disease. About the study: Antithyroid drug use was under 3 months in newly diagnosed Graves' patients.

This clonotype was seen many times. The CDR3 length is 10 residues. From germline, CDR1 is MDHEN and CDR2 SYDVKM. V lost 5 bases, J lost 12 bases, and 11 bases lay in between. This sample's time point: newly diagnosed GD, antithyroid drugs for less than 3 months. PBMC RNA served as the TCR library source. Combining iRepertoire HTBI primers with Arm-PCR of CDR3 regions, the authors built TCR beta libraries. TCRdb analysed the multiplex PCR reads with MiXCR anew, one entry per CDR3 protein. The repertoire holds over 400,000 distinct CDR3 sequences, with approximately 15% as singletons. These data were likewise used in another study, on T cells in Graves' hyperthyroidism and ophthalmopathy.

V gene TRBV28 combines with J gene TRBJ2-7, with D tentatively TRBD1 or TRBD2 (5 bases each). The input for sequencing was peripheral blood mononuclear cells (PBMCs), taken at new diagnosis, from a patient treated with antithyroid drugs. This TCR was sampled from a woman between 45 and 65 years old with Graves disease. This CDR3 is CASSGTARYF. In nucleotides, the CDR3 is TGTGCCAGCAGTGGGACGGCTAGGTACTTC.